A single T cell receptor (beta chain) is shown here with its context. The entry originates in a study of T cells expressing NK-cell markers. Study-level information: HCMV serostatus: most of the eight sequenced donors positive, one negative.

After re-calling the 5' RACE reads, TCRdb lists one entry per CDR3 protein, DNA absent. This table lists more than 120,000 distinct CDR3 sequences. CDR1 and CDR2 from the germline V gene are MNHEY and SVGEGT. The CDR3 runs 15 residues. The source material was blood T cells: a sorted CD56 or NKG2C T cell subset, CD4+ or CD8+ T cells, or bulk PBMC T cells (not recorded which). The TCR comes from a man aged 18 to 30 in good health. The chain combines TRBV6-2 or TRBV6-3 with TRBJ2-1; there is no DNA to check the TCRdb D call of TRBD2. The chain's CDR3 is CASSSSWDDRNEQFF.